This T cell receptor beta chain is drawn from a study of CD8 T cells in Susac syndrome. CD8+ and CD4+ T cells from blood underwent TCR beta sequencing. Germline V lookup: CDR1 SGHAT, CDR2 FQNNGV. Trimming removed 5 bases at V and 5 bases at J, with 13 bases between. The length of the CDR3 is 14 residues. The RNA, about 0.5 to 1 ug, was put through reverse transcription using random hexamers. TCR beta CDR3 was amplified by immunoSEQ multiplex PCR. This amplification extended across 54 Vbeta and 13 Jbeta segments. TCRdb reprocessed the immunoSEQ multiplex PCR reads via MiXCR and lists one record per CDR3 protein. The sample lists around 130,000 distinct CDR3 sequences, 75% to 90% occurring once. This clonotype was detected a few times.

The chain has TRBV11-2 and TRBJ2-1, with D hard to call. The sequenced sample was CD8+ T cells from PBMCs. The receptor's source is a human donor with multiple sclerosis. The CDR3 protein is CASSPLTWDNEQFF. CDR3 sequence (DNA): TGTGCCAGCAGCCCACTTACCTGGGACAATGAGCAGTTCTTC.